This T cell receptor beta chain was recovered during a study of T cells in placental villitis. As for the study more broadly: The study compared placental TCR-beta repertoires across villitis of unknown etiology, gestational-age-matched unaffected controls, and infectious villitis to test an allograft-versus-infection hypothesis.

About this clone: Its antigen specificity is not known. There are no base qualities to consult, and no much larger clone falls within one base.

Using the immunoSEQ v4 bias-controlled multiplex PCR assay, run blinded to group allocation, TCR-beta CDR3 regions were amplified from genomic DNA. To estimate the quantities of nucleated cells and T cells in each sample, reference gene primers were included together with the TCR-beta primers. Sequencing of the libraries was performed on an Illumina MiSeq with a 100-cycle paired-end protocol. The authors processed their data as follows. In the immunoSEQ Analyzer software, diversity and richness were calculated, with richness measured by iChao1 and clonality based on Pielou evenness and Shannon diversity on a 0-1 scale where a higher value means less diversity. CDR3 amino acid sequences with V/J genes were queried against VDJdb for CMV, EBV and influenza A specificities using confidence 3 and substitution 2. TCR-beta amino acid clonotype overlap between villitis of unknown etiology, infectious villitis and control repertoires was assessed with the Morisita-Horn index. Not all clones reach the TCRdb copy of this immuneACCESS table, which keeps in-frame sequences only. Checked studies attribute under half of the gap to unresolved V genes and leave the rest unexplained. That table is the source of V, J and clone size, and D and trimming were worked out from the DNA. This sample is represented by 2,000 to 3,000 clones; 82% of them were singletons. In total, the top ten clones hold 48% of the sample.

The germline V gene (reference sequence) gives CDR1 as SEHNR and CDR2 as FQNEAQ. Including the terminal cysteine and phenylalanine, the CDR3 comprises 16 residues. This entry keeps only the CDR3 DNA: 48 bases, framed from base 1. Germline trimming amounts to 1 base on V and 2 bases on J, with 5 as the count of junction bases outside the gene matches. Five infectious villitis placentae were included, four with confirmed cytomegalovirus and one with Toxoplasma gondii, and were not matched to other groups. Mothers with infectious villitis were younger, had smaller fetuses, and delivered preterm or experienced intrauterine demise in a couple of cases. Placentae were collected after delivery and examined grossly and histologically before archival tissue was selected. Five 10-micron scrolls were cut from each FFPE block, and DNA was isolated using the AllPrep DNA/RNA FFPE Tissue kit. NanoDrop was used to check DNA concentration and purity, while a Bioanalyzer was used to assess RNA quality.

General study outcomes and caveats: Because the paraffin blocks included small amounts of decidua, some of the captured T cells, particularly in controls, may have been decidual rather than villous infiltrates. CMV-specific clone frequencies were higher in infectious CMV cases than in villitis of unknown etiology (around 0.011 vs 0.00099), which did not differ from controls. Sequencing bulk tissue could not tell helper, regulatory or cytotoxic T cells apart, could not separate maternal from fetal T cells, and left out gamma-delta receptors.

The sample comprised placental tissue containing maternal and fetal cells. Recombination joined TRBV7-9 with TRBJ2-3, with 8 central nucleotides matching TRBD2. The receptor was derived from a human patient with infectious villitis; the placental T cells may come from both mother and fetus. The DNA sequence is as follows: TGTGCCAGCAGCTTAGTCATAGCGGGGAACACAGATACGCAGTATTTT. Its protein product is CASSLVIAGNTDTQYF.